These T cell receptor beta chains were read from a single sample in a study of OX40 agonist ivuxolimab in advanced cancers. Produced via immunoSEQ multiplex PCR; TCRdb's table is partial and in-frame only. Of 90,000 to 100,000 clones in the sample, approximately 95% are singletons; the top ten hold just over 2%. The material sequenced was CD4+ or CD8+ T cells sorted from blood, taken in a trial of the OX40 agonist ivuxolimab. Every receptor here comes from an adult with an advanced solid tumor such as melanoma, head and neck, liver or kidney cancer. Each CDR3 is given with its conserved first and last residue. The D gene is left open where the match is weak. Only part of the rows carry a size: once, few, many, or a class if the clone is expanded.

d_gene	j_gene	v_gene	abundance	CDR3nt	CDR3aa
.	TRBJ2-3	TRBV11-2	.	TGTGCCAGCAGCCCGGCGGGAAGGATAACAGATACGCAGTATTTT	CASSPAGRITDTQYF
TRBD1	TRBJ1-1	TRBV5-1	.	TGCGCCAGCAGCCCGACAGGGATCGACACTGAAGCTTTCTTT	CASSPTGIDTEAFF
.	TRBJ2-5	TRBV28	.	TGTGCCAGCAGTTTATTAGCCACCCTTCGGGAGCAGTACTTC	CASSLLATLREQYF
.	TRBJ2-3	TRBV11-2	once	TGTGCCAGCAGCTTAGAGGCGGCAGGGGTGGGCACAGATACGCAGTATTTT	CASSLEAAGVGTDTQYF
TRBD1	TRBJ2-7	TRBV18	.	TGTGCCAGCTCACCCGGGACAGGGGGGGTCGAGCAGTACTTC	CASSPGTGGVEQYF
.	TRBJ2-3	TRBV11-2	once	TGTGCCAGCAGCTTAGGGTTCAGGACCCTAAGCACAGATACGCAGTATTTT	CASSLGFRTLSTDTQYF
.	TRBJ2-5	TRBV6-4	.	TGTGCCAGCAGCAGGGGCCCGGGCGGAGAGACCCAGTACTTC	CASSRGPGGETQYF
TRBD1	TRBJ1-2	TRBV6-5	.	TGTGCCAGCAGTACAGGGACAGGAGTCTATGGCTACACCTTC	CASSTGTGVYGYTF
.	TRBJ2-7	TRBV6-6	.	TGTGCCAGCAGTTACAGGCAGGGGTGGTACGAGCAGTACTTC	CASSYRQGWYEQYF
.	TRBJ2-1	TRBV29-1	.	TGCAGCGTCCTCGGGCCGAGTGAGCAGTTCTTC	CSVLGPSEQFF
.	TRBJ1-5	TRBV21-1	once	TGTGCCAGCATCCCGGACAGGCGGCATCAGCCCCAGCATTTT	CASIPDRRHQPQHF
.	TRBJ2-7	TRBV28	.	TGTGCCAGCAGTCACCGTATTTCGAGCTACGAGCAGTACTTC	CASSHRISSYEQYF
TRBD2	TRBJ2-5	TRBV5-6	.	TGTGCCAGCAGCGATCTAGCGGGGGATCAAGAGACCCAGTACTTC	CASSDLAGDQETQYF